The sequence of this T cell receptor (beta chain) was determined in a study of technical replicates of blood from a handful of donors. TCRdb keeps only in-frame clones here, not all; method: immunoSEQ multiplex PCR. The sample consists of 50,000 to 65,000 clones, just under 90% of them appearing once. The receptor's source is a human donor in good health. Some clones in this sample may be carry-over from other donors' samples. The sequenced sample consisted of PBMCs.

CDR3 bases: TGTGCCATCAGTGAGCGGTCAGATACGCAGTATTTT. The encoded protein is CAISERSDTQYF. The chain couples TRBV10-3 to TRBJ2-3, with D unclear. The CDR3 covers 12 residues. Deletions cut 2 bases from V and 4 bases from J, with 4 bases between. CDR1 ENHRY and CDR2 SYGVKD come from the germline V gene.